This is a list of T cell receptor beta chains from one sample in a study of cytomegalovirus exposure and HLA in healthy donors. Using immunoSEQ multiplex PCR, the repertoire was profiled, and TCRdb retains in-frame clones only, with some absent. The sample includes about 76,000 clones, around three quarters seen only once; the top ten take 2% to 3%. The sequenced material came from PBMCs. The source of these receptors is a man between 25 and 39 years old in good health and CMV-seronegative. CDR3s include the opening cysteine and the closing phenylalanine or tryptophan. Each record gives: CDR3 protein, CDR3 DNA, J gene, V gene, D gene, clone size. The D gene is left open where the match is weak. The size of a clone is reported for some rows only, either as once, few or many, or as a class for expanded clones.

CDR3: CASSPEVRDYGYTF
DNA: TGTGCCAGCAGCCCGGAGGTGAGGGACTATGGCTACACCTTC
J: TRBJ1-2
V: TRBV7-2
D: NA
size: NA

CDR3: CASSLATGVGNEQFF
DNA: TGTGCCAGCAGTTTAGCTACCGGGGTCGGCAATGAGCAGTTCTTC
J: TRBJ2-1
V: TRBV27
D: NA
size: NA

CDR3: CASRAVRTNDEQFF
DNA: TGTGCCAGCAGGGCCGTGAGGACAAATGATGAGCAGTTCTTC
J: TRBJ2-1
V: TRBV27
D: NA
size: NA

CDR3: CASSRDRGSNQPQHF
DNA: TGTGCCAGCAGCCGGGACAGGGGGAGCAATCAGCCCCAGCATTTT
J: TRBJ1-5
V: TRBV6-1
D: TRBD1
size: NA

CDR3: CASSPRTNDQPQHF
DNA: TGTGCCAGCTCACCCAGGACAAACGATCAGCCCCAGCATTTT
J: TRBJ1-5
V: TRBV7-2
D: NA
size: NA

CDR3: CATSRLPQSSNQPQHF
DNA: TGTGCCACCAGCAGACTCCCACAGAGTAGCAATCAGCCCCAGCATTTT
J: TRBJ1-5
V: TRBV15
D: NA
size: NA

CDR3: CASRFSDYGYTF
DNA: TGTGCCAGCAGGTTCAGCGACTATGGCTACACCTTC
J: TRBJ1-2
V: TRBV6-1
D: NA
size: once

CDR3: CASSQGGPGLFLDEQYF
DNA: TGTGCCAGCAGCCAGGGGGGCCCGGGACTATTTTTGGACGAGCAGTACTTC
J: TRBJ2-7
V: TRBV14
D: NA
size: NA

CDR3: CASSQAGTGTETQYF
DNA: TGCGCCAGCAGCCAAGCCGGGACAGGGACGGAGACCCAGTACTTC
J: TRBJ2-5
V: TRBV4-1
D: TRBD1
size: NA

CDR3: CASSAPGGTGELFF
DNA: TGTGCCAGCAGCGCCCCGGGGGGTACCGGGGAGCTGTTTTTT
J: TRBJ2-2
V: TRBV9
D: TRBD2
size: NA

CDR3: CSVEGATGELFF
DNA: TGCAGCGTTGAGGGGGCCACCGGGGAGCTGTTTTTT
J: TRBJ2-2
V: TRBV29-1
D: NA
size: NA

CDR3: CASSRTSGNNEQYF
DNA: TGTGCCAGCAGCCGGACTAGCGGGAACAACGAGCAGTACTTC
J: TRBJ2-7
V: TRBV7-9
D: TRBD2
size: NA

CDR3: CASSQVDGGENSPLHF
DNA: TGTGCCAGCAGCCAAGTGGACGGGGGAGAGAATTCACCCCTCCACTTT
J: TRBJ1-6
V: TRBV4-2
D: NA
size: once

CDR3: CASSQDRIRGYTF
DNA: TGTGCCAGCAGTCAGGACAGGATCAGGGGCTACACCTTC
J: TRBJ1-2
V: TRBV6-5
D: TRBD1
size: NA

CDR3: CASSHLGLAGGGSTDTQYF
DNA: TGTGCCAGCAGCCATCTTGGACTAGCGGGGGGAGGCTCCACAGATACGCAGTATTTT
J: TRBJ2-3
V: TRBV7-2
D: TRBD2
size: once

CDR3: CASSEMAVSYEQYF
DNA: TGTGCCAGCAGTGAAATGGCAGTTTCCTACGAGCAGTACTTC
J: TRBJ2-7
V: TRBV6-1
D: NA
size: few

CDR3: CASSFGSQETQYF
DNA: TGTGCCAGCAGTTTCGGGAGCCAAGAGACCCAGTACTTC
J: TRBJ2-5
V: TRBV28
D: NA
size: NA

CDR3: CASRSGTGGPDTQYF
DNA: TGTGCCAGCCGATCCGGGACAGGGGGCCCAGATACGCAGTATTTT
J: TRBJ2-3
V: TRBV6-6
D: TRBD1
size: NA

CDR3: CASSTGAFNTEAFF
DNA: TGTGCCAGCAGCACAGGGGCTTTTAACACTGAAGCTTTCTTT
J: TRBJ1-1
V: TRBV11-2
D: TRBD1
size: NA

CDR3: CASSLLSVSYEQYF
DNA: TGTGCCAGCAGCCTACTCTCGGTCTCCTACGAGCAGTACTTC
J: TRBJ2-7
V: TRBV7-2
D: NA
size: NA

CDR3: CASSPLRVYNEQFF
DNA: TGTGCCAGCAGCCCACTCCGGGTGTACAATGAGCAGTTCTTC
J: TRBJ2-1
V: TRBV7-2
D: NA
size: NA

CDR3: CASSQSDGAYEQYF
DNA: TGTGCCAGCTCCCAATCAGACGGGGCCTACGAGCAGTACTTC
J: TRBJ2-7
V: TRBV18
D: NA
size: NA

CDR3: CSVVGQLNTEAFF
DNA: TGCAGCGTCGTGGGACAGCTGAACACTGAAGCTTTCTTT
J: TRBJ1-1
V: TRBV29-1
D: TRBD1
size: NA

CDR3: CASSRQGLETQYF
DNA: TGTGCCAGCTCGCGGCAGGGTTTAGAGACCCAGTACTTC
J: TRBJ2-5
V: TRBV7-9
D: NA
size: NA

CDR3: CAWTASQDYGYTF
DNA: TGTGCCTGGACAGCTTCTCAGGACTATGGCTACACCTTC
J: TRBJ1-2
V: TRBV30
D: NA
size: NA

CDR3: CASIARTTDTQYF
DNA: TGTGCCAGCATAGCGAGAACCACAGATACGCAGTATTTT
J: TRBJ2-3
V: TRBV2
D: NA
size: once

CDR3: CASSLGGTSETQYF
DNA: TGTGCCAGCAGCTTAGGAGGGACTAGTGAGACCCAGTACTTC
J: TRBJ2-5
V: TRBV7-2
D: TRBD2
size: NA

CDR3: CASSLGGGTEAFF
DNA: TGTGCCAGCAGTCTAGGGGGTGGCACTGAAGCTTTCTTT
J: TRBJ1-1
V: TRBV27
D: NA
size: NA

CDR3: CASSARRDNYNEQFF
DNA: TGTGCCAGCAGCGCTCGGCGGGATAATTACAATGAGCAGTTCTTC
J: TRBJ2-1
V: TRBV5-5
D: NA
size: few

CDR3: CASSLGSYNEQFF
DNA: TGTGCCAGCAGTTTGGGCTCTTACAATGAGCAGTTCTTC
J: TRBJ2-1
V: TRBV27
D: NA
size: NA

CDR3: CASSSGQGLRELFF
DNA: TGTGCCAGCAGTTCCGGACAGGGGCTTCGGGAGCTGTTTTTT
J: TRBJ2-2
V: TRBV6-5
D: TRBD1
size: NA

CDR3: CASSLARDIENTEAFF
DNA: TGTGCCAGCAGCTTAGCGCGAGACATTGAAAACACTGAAGCTTTCTTT
J: TRBJ1-1
V: TRBV7-9
D: NA
size: NA

CDR3: CASSEWTGTTEAFF
DNA: TGTGCCAGCAGCGAATGGACAGGGACTACTGAAGCTTTCTTT
J: TRBJ1-1
V: TRBV9
D: TRBD1
size: NA

CDR3: CASSLIGGYSNQPQHF
DNA: TGTGCCAGCAGCTTAATTGGGGGGTATAGCAATCAGCCCCAGCATTTT
J: TRBJ1-5
V: TRBV27
D: NA
size: NA

CDR3: CASSPWTESYEQYF
DNA: TGTGCCAGCAGCCCATGGACTGAATCGTACGAGCAGTACTTC
J: TRBJ2-7
V: TRBV7-2
D: NA
size: NA

CDR3: CASSSLAGGVEQFF
DNA: TGTGCCAGTAGTAGCCTAGCGGGAGGGGTTGAGCAGTTCTTC
J: TRBJ2-1
V: TRBV19
D: TRBD2
size: NA

CDR3: CASSLDQGGYPF
DNA: TGTGCCAGCAGCTTGGATCAGGGAGGCTACCCCTTC
J: TRBJ1-2
V: TRBV5-4
D: NA
size: NA

CDR3: CALTSGGSQETQYF
DNA: TGTGCCTTGACTAGCGGGGGGTCCCAAGAGACCCAGTACTTC
J: TRBJ2-5
V: TRBV30
D: TRBD2
size: NA

CDR3: CSVGENQPQHF
DNA: TGCAGCGTTGGGGAGAATCAGCCCCAGCATTTT
J: TRBJ1-5
V: TRBV29-1
D: NA
size: NA